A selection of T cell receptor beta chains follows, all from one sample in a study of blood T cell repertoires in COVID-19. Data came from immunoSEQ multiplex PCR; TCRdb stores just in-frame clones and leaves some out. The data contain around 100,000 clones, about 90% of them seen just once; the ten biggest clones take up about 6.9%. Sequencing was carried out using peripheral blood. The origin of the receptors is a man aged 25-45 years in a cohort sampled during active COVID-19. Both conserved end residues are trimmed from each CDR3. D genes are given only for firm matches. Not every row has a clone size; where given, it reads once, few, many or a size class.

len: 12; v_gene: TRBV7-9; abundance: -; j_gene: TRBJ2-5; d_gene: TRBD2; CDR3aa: ASTPWGGVETQY
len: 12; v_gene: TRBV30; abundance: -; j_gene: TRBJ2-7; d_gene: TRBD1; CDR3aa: AWSKDRGQGEQY
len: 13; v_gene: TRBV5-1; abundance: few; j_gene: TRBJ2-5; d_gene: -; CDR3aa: ASSLGDNRRETQY
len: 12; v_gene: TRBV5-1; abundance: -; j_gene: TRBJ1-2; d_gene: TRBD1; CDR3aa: ASSLGGQGYGYT
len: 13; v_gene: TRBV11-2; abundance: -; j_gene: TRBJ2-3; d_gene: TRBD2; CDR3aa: ASSFVAGGTDTQY
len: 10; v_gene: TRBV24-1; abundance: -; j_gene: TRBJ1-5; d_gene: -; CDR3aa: ATSDPDQPQH
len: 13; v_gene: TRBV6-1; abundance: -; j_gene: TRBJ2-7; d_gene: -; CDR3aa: ASSDLTGVTYEQY
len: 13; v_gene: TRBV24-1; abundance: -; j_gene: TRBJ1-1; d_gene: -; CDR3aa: ATSDLDRTHTEAF
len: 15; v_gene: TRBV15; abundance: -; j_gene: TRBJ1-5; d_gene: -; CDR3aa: ATSRDRIRVDNQPQH
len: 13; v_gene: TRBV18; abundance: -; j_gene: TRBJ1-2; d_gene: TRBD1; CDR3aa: ASSPGPGQGLGYT
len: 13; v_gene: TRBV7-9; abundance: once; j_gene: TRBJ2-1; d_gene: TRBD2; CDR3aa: ASSDTSGGANEQF
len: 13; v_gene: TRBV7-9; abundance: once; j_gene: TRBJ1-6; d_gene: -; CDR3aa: ASSLGGGRNSPLH
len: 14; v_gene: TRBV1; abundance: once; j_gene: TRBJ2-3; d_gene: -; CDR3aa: TSSQAKRGATDTQY
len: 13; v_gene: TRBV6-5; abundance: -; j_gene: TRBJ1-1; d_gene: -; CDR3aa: ASSLGVAMNTEAF
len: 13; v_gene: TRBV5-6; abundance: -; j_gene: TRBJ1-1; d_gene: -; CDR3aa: ASSLVSGMGPEAF
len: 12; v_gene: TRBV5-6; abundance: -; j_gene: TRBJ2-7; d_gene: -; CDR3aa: ASSFGQEGIEQY
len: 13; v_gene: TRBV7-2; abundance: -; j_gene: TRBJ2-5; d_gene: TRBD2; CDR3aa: ASSPRTSVRETQY
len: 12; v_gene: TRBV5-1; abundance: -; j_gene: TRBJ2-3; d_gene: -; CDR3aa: ASSSGGSTDTQY
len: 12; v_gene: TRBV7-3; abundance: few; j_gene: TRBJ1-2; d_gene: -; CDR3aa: ASSLRPLRGGYT
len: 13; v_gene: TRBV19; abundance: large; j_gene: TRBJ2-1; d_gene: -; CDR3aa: ASSIAERPLDEQF
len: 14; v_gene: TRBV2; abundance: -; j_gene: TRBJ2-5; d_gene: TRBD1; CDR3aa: ASNLPGQGASATQY
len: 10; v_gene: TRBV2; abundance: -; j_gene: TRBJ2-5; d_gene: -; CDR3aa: ASSEGVETQY
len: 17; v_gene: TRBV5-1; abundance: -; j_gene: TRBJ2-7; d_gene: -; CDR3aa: ASSLLGGFTGTEAYEQY
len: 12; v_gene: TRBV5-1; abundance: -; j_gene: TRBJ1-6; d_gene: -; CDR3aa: ASSLDRANSPLH
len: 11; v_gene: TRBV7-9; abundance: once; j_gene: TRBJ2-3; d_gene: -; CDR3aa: ASSFRVTDTQY
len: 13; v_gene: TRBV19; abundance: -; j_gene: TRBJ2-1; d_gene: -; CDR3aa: ASRAGPSSYNEQF
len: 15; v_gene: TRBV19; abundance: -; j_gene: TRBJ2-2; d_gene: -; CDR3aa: ASSIDPGTKNTGELF
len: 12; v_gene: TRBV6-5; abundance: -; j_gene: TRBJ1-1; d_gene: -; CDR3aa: ASSPSPQGTEAF
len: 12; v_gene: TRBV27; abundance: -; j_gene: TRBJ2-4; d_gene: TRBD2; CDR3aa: ASSFDEGRDIQY
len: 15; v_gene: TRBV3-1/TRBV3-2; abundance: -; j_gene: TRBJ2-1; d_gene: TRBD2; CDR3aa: ASSLLAGGPGYNEQF
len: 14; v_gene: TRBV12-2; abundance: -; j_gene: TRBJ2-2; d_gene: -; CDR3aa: ASRLELAGGPGELF
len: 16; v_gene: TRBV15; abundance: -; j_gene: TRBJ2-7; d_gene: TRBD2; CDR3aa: ATSAGGTGGPYSYEQY
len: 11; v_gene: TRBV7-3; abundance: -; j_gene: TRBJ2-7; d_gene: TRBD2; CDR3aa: ASSLNWGGEQY
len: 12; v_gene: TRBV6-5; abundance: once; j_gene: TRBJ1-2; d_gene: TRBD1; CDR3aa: ASSATGTDYGYT
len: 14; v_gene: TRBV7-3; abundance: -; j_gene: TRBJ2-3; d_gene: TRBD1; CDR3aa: ASTTPGTVGTDTQY
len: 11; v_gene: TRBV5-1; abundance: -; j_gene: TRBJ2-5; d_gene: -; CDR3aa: ASSLDEAETQY
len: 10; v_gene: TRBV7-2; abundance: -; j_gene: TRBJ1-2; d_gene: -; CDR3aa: ASSPGGYGYT
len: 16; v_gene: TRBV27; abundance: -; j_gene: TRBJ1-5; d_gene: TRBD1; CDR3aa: ASTPGPHRGRVDQPQH
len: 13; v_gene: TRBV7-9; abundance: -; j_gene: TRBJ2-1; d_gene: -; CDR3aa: ASSFSGGRRDEQF
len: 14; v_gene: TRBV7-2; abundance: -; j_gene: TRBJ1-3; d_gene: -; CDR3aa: ASSPVGQGSGNTIY
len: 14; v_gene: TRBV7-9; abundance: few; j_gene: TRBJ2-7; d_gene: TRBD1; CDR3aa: ASSSYRGAESYEQY
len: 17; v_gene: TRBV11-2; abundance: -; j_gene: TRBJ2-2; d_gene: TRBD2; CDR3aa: ASSLDPRGGQLNTGELF
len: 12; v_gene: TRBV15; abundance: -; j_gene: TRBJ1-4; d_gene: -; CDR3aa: ATSRGGGDVSMF
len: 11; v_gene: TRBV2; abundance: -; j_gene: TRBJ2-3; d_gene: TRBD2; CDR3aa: ASRASGYNTQY
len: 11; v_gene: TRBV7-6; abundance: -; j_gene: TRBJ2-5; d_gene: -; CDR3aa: ASQDVGARAWY
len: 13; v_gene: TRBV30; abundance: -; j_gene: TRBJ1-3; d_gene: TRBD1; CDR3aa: AWSGDRASGNTIY
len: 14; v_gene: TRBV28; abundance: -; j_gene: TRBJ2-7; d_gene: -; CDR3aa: ASNLGGQGRSYEQY
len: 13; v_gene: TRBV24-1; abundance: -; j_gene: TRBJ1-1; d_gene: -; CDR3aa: ATAAKRGYFAEAF
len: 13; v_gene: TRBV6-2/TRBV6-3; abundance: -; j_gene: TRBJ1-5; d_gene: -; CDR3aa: ASSTPGGSYQPQH
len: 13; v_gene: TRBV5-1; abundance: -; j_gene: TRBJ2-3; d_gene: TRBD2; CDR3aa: ASSLSGIPTDTQY
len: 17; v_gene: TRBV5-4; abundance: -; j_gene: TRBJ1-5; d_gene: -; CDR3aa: ASSFPSFWQNYSNQPQH
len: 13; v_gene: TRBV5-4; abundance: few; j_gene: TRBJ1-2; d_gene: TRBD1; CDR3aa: ASSPGTGGDYGYT
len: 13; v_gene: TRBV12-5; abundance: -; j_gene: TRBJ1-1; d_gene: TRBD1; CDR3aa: ASGLGTGTATEAF
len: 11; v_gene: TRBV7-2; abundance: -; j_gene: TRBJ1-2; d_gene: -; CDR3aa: ASSSRVHYGYT
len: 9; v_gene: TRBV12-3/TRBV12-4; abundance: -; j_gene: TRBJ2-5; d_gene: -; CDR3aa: ASSFSVTQY
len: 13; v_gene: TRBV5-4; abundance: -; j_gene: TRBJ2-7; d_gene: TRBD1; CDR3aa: ASSLGGQGRYEQY
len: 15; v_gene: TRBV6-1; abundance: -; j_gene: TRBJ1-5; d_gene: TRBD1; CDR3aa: ASSEILGQGGNQPQH
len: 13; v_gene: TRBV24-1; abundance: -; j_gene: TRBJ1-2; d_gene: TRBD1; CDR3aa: ATSDSGTANYGYT
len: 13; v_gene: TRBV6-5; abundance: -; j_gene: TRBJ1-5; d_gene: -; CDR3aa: ASRGRGGRNQPQH